One sample yielded the 14 T cell receptor beta chains listed below, sequenced in a study of CD8 T cells in ankylosing spondylitis. TCRdb re-analysed the 5' RACE reads in MiXCR, keeping a single row per CDR3 protein. The sample has about 140,000 distinct CDR3 sequences, 7% to 9% seen once. Sequencing was done on a sample of synovial fluid, either unsorted or a sorted T cell fraction (not recorded which). The receptors shown here come from a male donor with ankylosing spondylitis.

The chain couples TRBV20-1 to TRBJ2-1; 14 nucleotides line up with TRBD2. Germline V gene lookup returns CDR1 DFQATT and CDR2 SNEGSKA (reference sequence). With V trimmed by 3 bases and J by 8 bases, 9 bases remained unmatched. CDR3 length: 16 residues. CDR3 amino acids: CSARKPGLAGVDEQFF. The CDR3 DNA reads as TGCAGTGCTAGGAAGCCGGGACTAGCGGGGGTCGATGAGCAGTTCTTC.

This chain links TRBV28 with TRBJ2-7, with unresolved D. The germline V gene has CDR1 MDHEN and CDR2 SYDVKM. V was shortened by 6 bases and J by 7 bases, with 13 bases between the two germline ends. This CDR3 comprises 12 residues. Here the CDR3 DNA reads TGTGCCAGCAGAAAAGATCCCGGGGAGCAGTACTTC. Translated: CASRKDPGEQYF.

This clonotype was seen many times. The rearrangement uses TRBV20-1 and TRBJ2-3; the match to TRBD2 covers 14 bases. The length of the CDR3 is 16 residues. Germline values: CDR1 DFQATT, CDR2 SNEGSKA (reference sequence). With 4 bases clipped from V and 0 bases from J, the junction kept 3 bases outside the gene matches. The CDR3 DNA reads as TGCAGTGCTACCGGGACTAGCGGGGGCAGCACAGATACGCAGTATTTT. This codes for CSATGTSGGSTDTQYF.

This clonotype was detected many times. The chain employs TRBV5-1 and TRBJ2-3; maybe TRBD1 (5 bases). V lost 3 bases, J lost 3 bases, and 11 bases lay in between. Germline lookup yields CDR1 SGHRS and CDR2 YFSETQ. This CDR3 region has 14 residues. CDR3 amino acids: CASSSTRETDTQYF. The CDR3 nucleotides are TGCGCCAGCAGCTCGACCAGGGAAACAGATACGCAGTATTTT.

The chain carries TRBV2 and TRBJ1-2; D uncertain. Germline CDR1 reads SNHLY; CDR2 reads FYNNEI. CDR3 length: 13 amino acids. V was pared by 5 bases and J by 1 base, with 8 bases between. CDR3 sequence reads: CASSNSHNYGYTF. For the CDR3, the DNA is TGTGCCAGCAGTAATTCACATAACTATGGCTACACCTTC.

Many counts were recorded for this clonotype. The chain uses TRBV12-3 or TRBV12-4 and TRBJ1-1, with 11 bases aligning to TRBD1. The CDR3 consists of 15 residues. J gave up 4 bases and V 6 bases, and 7 bases lay outside the gene matches. The CDR3 region is CASRGTGGLSTEAFF. The DNA for the CDR3 is TGTGCCAGCAGGGGGACAGGGGGTCTTTCCACTGAAGCTTTCTTT.

The chain uses TRBV5-1 and TRBJ1-3; 7 bases line up with TRBD1. This CDR3 comprises 14 residues. Germline V gene sequence: CDR1 SGHRS, CDR2 YFSETQ. J was trimmed by 7 bases and V by 0 bases; bases with no gene match: 4. The CDR3 region is CASSLAAGGNTIYF. The CDR3 nucleotides read TGCGCCAGCAGCTTGGCCGCAGGGGGGAACACCATATATTTT. The entire variable domain, with the rest obtained from reference TRBV5-1 and TRBJ1-3, is as follows: KAGVTQTPRYLIKTRGQQVTLSCSPISGHRSVSWYQQTPGQGLQFLFEYFSETQRNKGNFPGRFSGRQFSNSRSEMNVSTLELGDSALYLCASSLAAGGNTIYFGEGSWLTVV.

CDR3 nucleotides: TGCGCCAGCAGCTTGCGGCCCAGGGACGGCCGAACCTACTTC. Its translation is CASSLRPRDGRTYF. V usage is TRBV5-1 and J usage is TRBJ2-7; D assignment may be TRBD1 or TRBD2 (5 bases each). This CDR3 contains 14 residues. From germline, CDR1 is SGHRS and CDR2 YFSETQ. Trimming removed 1 base at V and 13 bases at J, with 21 bases between.

This clonotype appeared many times. V gene TRBV7-2 combines with J gene TRBJ2-2; D remains unclear. Trimming took 5 bases from V and 3 from J, leaving 19 bases between them. CDR3 size: 17 residues. The germline V gene encodes CDR1 SGHTA and CDR2 FQGNSA. The CDR3 region is CASSPPGQVSYTGELFF. The DNA of the CDR3 is TGTGCCAGCAGCCCACCCGGTCAAGTTTCATACACCGGGGAGCTGTTTTTT. Full variable domain (remainder filled in from reference TRBV7-2 and TRBJ2-2): GAGVSQSPSNKVTEKGKDVELRCDPISGHTALYWYRQSLGQGLEFLIYFQGNSAPDKSGLPSDRFSAERTGGSVSTLTIQRTQQEDSAVYLCASSPPGQVSYTGELFFGEGSRLTVL.

The rearrangement links TRBV20-1 to TRBJ2-2; 10 bases are shared with TRBD2. This CDR3 spans 16 amino acids. Losses at the gene ends were 0 bases for V and 3 bases for J; bases not matched to a gene: 4. Germline CDR1 DFQATT, CDR2 SNEGSKA (reference sequence). The CDR3 coding sequence is TGCAGTGCTAGAGATCCAGCGGGAGGGGACACCGGGGAGCTGTTTTTT. Encoded protein: CSARDPAGGDTGELFF.

In this sample, this clonotype turned up a few times. V and J are TRBV7-2 and TRBJ2-3; possibly TRBD2 for D (6 bases). Looked up from germline, CDR1 is SGHTA and CDR2 is FQGNSA. This CDR3 spans 14 amino acids. Trimming removed 2 bases from V and 5 bases from J, with 11 bases in between. Here the CDR3 reads CASSLRGGEDTQYF. The CDR3 bases are TGTGCCAGCAGCTTAAGAGGAGGGGAAGATACGCAGTATTTT.

V is TRBV28 and J is TRBJ1-1, with a weak D call TRBD1 (5 bases). CDR3 length equals 13 residues. Per the germline V gene, CDR1 is MDHEN and CDR2 is SYDVKM. Trimming stripped 3 bases from V and 11 bases from J, with 16 bases between. CDR3 nucleotide sequence: TGTGCCAGCAGTTTTGGGACCCCCCTAGGCGCTTTCTTT. It codes for CASSFGTPLGAFF.

The chain couples TRBV10-2 to TRBJ2-1; 8 nucleotides agree with TRBD2. This CDR3 is 12 amino acids long. V lost 8 bases and J lost 9; bases outside the gene matches: 6. Per the germline V gene, CDR1 is WSHSY and CDR2 is SAAADI. The CDR3 nucleotides are TGCGCCAGCTTCACGGGAGGGGGTGAGCAGTTCTTC. It specifies CASFTGGGEQFF.

CDR3 loop: CASSGQINQPQHF. CDR3 nucleotides: TGTGCCAGCAGTGGACAGATCAATCAGCCCCAGCATTTT. The V gene is TRBV7-2, the J gene TRBJ1-5; D possibly corresponds to TRBD1 (6 bases). In germline, CDR1 is SGHTA, CDR2 FQGNSA. CDR3 length equals 13 residues. Trimming took off 6 bases at V and 3 bases at J, with 9 bases between the two ends.